The next 27 T cell receptor beta chains were all read from a single sample in a study of cytomegalovirus exposure and HLA in healthy donors. The PCR contained 60 Vbeta and 13 Jbeta primers. Measured with immunoSEQ multiplex PCR; TCRdb has only the in-frame clones, and not every one. Here the sample spans roughly 200,000 clones, roughly 78% being singletons. The specimen was PBMCs. The source of these receptors is a woman aged 30 to 39 in good health and CMV-seropositive.

The J gene is TRBJ2-7, the V gene TRBV7-6, with 8 positions matching TRBD2. Trimming took 4 bases from V and 6 from J; bases not matched to a gene: 2. The CDR3 runs to 12 residues. CDR1 SGHVS and CDR2 FNYEAQ come from the germline V gene. The CDR3 loop is CASSSGLGEQYF. The DNA for the CDR3 is TGTGCCAGCAGCTCGGGACTAGGCGAGCAGTACTTC.

The chain is built from TRBV4-3 and TRBJ1-2; D perhaps matches TRBD1 (6 bases). Germline V gives CDR1 LGHNA, CDR2 YSLEER. The V end was cut by 1 base, the J end by 4 bases, with 13 bases between. CDR3 size: 15 residues. The CDR3 loop is CASSQGGRGAYGYTF. The CDR3 nucleotides read TGCGCCAGCAGCCAAGGTGGCAGGGGCGCCTATGGCTACACCTTC.

The V gene is TRBV25-1, the J gene TRBJ2-7, with D tentatively TRBD2 (5 bases). Germline V gene lookup returns CDR1 MGHDK and CDR2 SYGVNS. This CDR3 spans 13 amino acids. Trimming cost V 6 bases and J 6 bases, with 15 bases left between them. The CDR3 region has the DNA TGTGCCAGCAGAGTATCTGCTGAGGGCGAGCAGTACTTC. It encodes CASRVSAEGEQYF.

V gene TRBV6-6 combines with J gene TRBJ1-4, with 10 bases matching TRBD1. Unmatched junction bases numbered 11, after V lost 5 bases and J lost 8 bases. The CDR3 runs 16 residues. Germline loops: CDR1 MNHNY, CDR2 SVGAGI (reference sequence). CDR3 protein: CASSLTTGTGVEKLFF. In DNA, the CDR3 is TGTGCCAGCAGTCTAACTACCGGGACAGGGGTGGAAAAACTGTTTTTT.

J is TRBJ2-1 and V is TRBV4-1, with 11 bases matching TRBD2. The CDR3 is 16 residues long. The V gene's germline CDR1 is MGHRA and CDR2 YSYEKL. Losses at the gene ends were 4 bases for V and 12 bases for J; bases not matched to a gene: 14. The CDR3 region is CASSPRTSGWPSGQFF. The CDR3 region has the DNA TGCGCCAGCAGCCCTCGGACTAGCGGGTGGCCGAGTGGGCAGTTCTTC.

The gene calls are TRBV2 and TRBJ1-2; 9 bases align to TRBD1. Germline V gene lookup returns CDR1 SNHLY and CDR2 FYNNEI. CDR3 length equals 15 residues. V lost 4 bases, J lost 4 bases, and 7 bases stayed unmatched. The CDR3 DNA follows: TGTGCCAGCAGTGCGGGACAGGGTGAGGTCTATGGCTACACCTTC. This translates into CASSAGQGEVYGYTF. The full variable domain, in which reference TRBV2 and TRBJ1-2 provide the parts outside the CDR3, is EPEVTQTPSHQVTQMGQEVILRCVPISNHLYFYWYRQILGQKVEFLVSFYNNEISEKSEIFDDQFSVERPDGSNFTLKIRSTKLEDSAMYFCASSAGQGEVYGYTFGSGTRLTVV.

V is TRBV25-1 and J is TRBJ1-2, with TRBD1 identical over 7 bases. The CDR3 consists of 14 residues. Looked up from germline, CDR1 is MGHDK and CDR2 is SYGVNS. V gave up 1 base and J gave up 7 bases; unmatched junction bases: 6. CDR3 DNA sequence: TGTGCCAGCAGTGAATTAGACAGGGTTCGTGGCTACACCTTC. It specifies CASSELDRVRGYTF.

J is TRBJ2-7 and V is TRBV4-3, with D unclear. The CDR3 length is 11 residues. V gave up 1 base and J gave up 6 bases, with 4 bases separating them. Germline V gives CDR1 LGHNA, CDR2 YSLEER. DNA for the CDR3: TGCGCCAGCAGCCAAGGGAGCGAGCAGTACTTC. Translating gives CASSQGSEQYF.

This clone was seen a single time. V and J are TRBV29-1 and TRBJ2-7; D is unclear. Germline-derived CDR1 and CDR2 are SQVTM and ANQGSEA. The CDR3 length is 11 residues. The V and J ends lost 7 bases and 1 base respectively, with 8 bases between them. This chain's CDR3 is CSAVSSYEQYF. The CDR3 DNA reads as TGCAGCGCTGTGAGTTCCTACGAGCAGTACTTC.

This clone was observed a handful of times. The chain recombines TRBV27 with TRBJ2-3; 14 bases fit TRBD2. CDR3 length equals 17 residues. The V gene end was trimmed by 5 bases and the J gene end by 0 bases; junction bases not matched to a gene: 4. Germline V lookup: CDR1 MNHEY, CDR2 SMNVEV (reference sequence). Here the CDR3 reads CASSPGLAGGSTDTQYF. The CDR3 bases are TGTGCCAGCAGTCCCGGACTAGCGGGAGGCAGCACAGATACGCAGTATTTT.

The CDR3 is CASSLPGSREQYF. The CDR3 DNA reads TGTGCCAGCAGCTTACCAGGGTCGCGCGAGCAGTACTTC. This chain connects TRBV7-2 to TRBJ2-7, with D tentatively TRBD1 (5 bases). Germline V gene lookup returns CDR1 SGHTA and CDR2 FQGNSA. This CDR3 comprises 13 residues. The ends were cut back, 2 bases at V and 6 bases at J, with 11 bases in the middle.

The V gene is TRBV18, the J gene TRBJ1-4; D possibly corresponds to TRBD1 (5 bases). Germline loops: CDR1 KGHSH, CDR2 LQKENI. CDR3 length: 15 residues. Trimming removed 1 base at V and 1 base at J, with 7 bases between. This CDR3 reads CASSPRQGTNEKLFF. The CDR3 bases are TGTGCCAGCTCACCACGTCAGGGAACTAATGAAAAACTGTTTTTT.

This chain connects TRBV5-1 to TRBJ2-4; 14 bases fit TRBD2. This CDR3 contains 16 residues. The germline V gene encodes CDR1 SGHRS and CDR2 YFSETQ. Trimming cost V 4 bases and J 6 bases; bases outside gene matches: 6. Written as DNA, the CDR3 is TGCGCCAGCAGCCTGACAGGGACTAGCGGGAGAAACATTCAGTACTTC. Its translation: CASSLTGTSGRNIQYF.

The rearrangement links TRBV2 to TRBJ2-4, with D perhaps TRBD2 (6 bases). Germline assignment: CDR1 SNHLY and CDR2 FYNNEI. The V end lost 4 bases, the J end lost 0 bases, and 7 bases lay between the germline ends. The CDR3 contains 14 residues. CDR3 bases: TGTGCCAGCAGTGTGGGGGGAGCCAAAAACATTCAGTACTTC. Translation: CASSVGGAKNIQYF.

The chain is built from TRBV19 and TRBJ1-2; unclear D gene. V lost 5 bases, J lost 4 bases, and 11 bases lay in between. Germline CDR1 and CDR2: LNHDA and SQIVND (reference sequence). The length of the CDR3 is 13 residues. CDR3 coding DNA: TGTGCCAGTAGTTCAACCCAGGCCTATGGCTACACCTTC. Its protein product is CASSSTQAYGYTF.

V and J are TRBV11-3 and TRBJ2-5; the match to TRBD2 covers 7 bases. The CDR3 runs 15 residues. The V gene end was trimmed by 6 bases and the J gene end by 5 bases; junction bases not matched to a gene: 12. Germline CDR1 SGHNT, CDR2 YENEEA. The CDR3 reads CASSQTAGDGETQYF. Written as DNA, the CDR3 is TGTGCCAGCAGTCAAACGGCGGGGGATGGGGAGACCCAGTACTTC.

The rearrangement uses TRBV2 and TRBJ2-7; D is ambiguous. CDR1 and CDR2 (germline): SNHLY, FYNNEI. The CDR3 extends over 12 amino acids. The V gene lost 6 bases and the J gene lost 5 bases, with 11 bases spanning the gap. CDR3 sequence (DNA): TGTGCCAGCAGGGCGGAAGCCCACGAGCAGTACTTC. Encoded protein: CASRAEAHEQYF.

This clone has just a few counts. The chain employs TRBV29-1 and TRBJ1-2; 7 nucleotides match TRBD1. V lost 6 bases and J lost 3; bases outside the gene matches: 4. Per the germline V gene, CDR1 is SQVTM and CDR2 is ANQGSEA. The CDR3 runs to 12 residues. CDR3 amino acids: CSVNRGYYGYTF. In nucleotides, the CDR3 is TGCAGCGTAAACAGGGGTTACTATGGCTACACCTTC. Full variable domain (missing parts from reference TRBV29-1 and TRBJ1-2): SAVISQKPSRDICQRGTSLTIQCQVDSQVTMMFWYRQQPGQSLTLIATANQGSEATYESGFVIDKFPISRPNLTFSTLTVSNMSPEDSSIYLCSVNRGYYGYTFGSGTRLTVV.

The rearrangement links TRBV5-6 to TRBJ2-7, with 7 bases lining up with TRBD2. V lost 2 bases, J lost 6 bases, and 11 bases stayed unmatched. The CDR3 is 15 residues long. Germline loops: CDR1 SGHDT, CDR2 YYEEEE. This CDR3 reads CASSFRTGGWGEQYF. The CDR3, as DNA: TGTGCCAGCAGCTTTCGGACGGGAGGATGGGGCGAGCAGTACTTC. Using reference TRBV5-6 and TRBJ2-7 for the parts outside the CDR3, the full variable domain is DAGVTQSPTHLIKTRGQQVTLRCSPKSGHDTVSWYQQALGQGPQFIFQYYEEEERQRGNFPDRFSGHQFPNYSSELNVNALLLGDSALYLCASSFRTGGWGEQYFGPGTRLTVT.

The rearrangement links TRBV6-5 to TRBJ2-5; 10 nucleotides align to TRBD2. Germline CDR1 and CDR2: MNHEY and SVGAGI. The CDR3 is made up of 14 amino acids. The V gene end was trimmed by 7 bases and the J gene end by 5 bases; junction bases not matched to a gene: 7. The CDR3 region has the DNA TGTGCCAGCAAAGCGGGGGGGCCTCGGGAGACCCAGTACTTC. Protein product: CASKAGGPRETQYF.

This chain uses TRBV12-5 with TRBJ1-2, with unresolved D. Trimming took 7 bases from V and 0 from J, leaving 6 bases between them. This CDR3 has 12 amino acids. The germline V gene encodes CDR1 LGHNT and CDR2 FRNRAP. The CDR3 region has the DNA TGTGCTAGTGCTCAGTCTAACTATGGCTACACCTTC. Translated, it gives CASAQSNYGYTF.

This clone showed up just a few times. This rearrangement joins TRBV25-1 to TRBJ2-7, with 8 bases matching TRBD2. CDR1 and CDR2 from the germline V gene are MGHDK and SYGVNS. Trimming at V came to 6 bases and at J to 6 bases, leaving 22 bases not matched to a gene. This CDR3 comprises 18 residues. The CDR3 DNA is TGTGCCAGCAGACCCAAGGGTGGGGGCTCAGCGGGAGACGTCGAGCAGTACTTC. Translation gives CASRPKGGGSAGDVEQYF.

The chain joins TRBV4-1 to TRBJ2-1; D ambiguous. The CDR3 is 13 residues long. The V gene lost 3 bases and the J gene lost 4 bases, with 7 bases spanning the gap. Germline CDR1 is MGHRA and CDR2 is YSYEKL. CDR3 DNA: TGCGCCAGCAGCCATTACAGTTACAATGAGCAGTTCTTC. This sequence encodes CASSHYSYNEQFF.

The V gene is TRBV6-1, the J gene TRBJ2-2, with TRBD2 as a possible D gene (6 bases). The CDR3 runs 15 residues. Trimming took off 10 bases at V and 5 bases at J, with 20 bases between the two ends. Germline V CDR1 and CDR2: MNHNS, SASEGT. DNA for the CDR3: TGTGCCACCACCACCGGGGGTTTGCTGACCGGGGAGCTGTTTTTT. Translating gives CATTTGGLLTGELFF.

V usage is TRBV4-1 and J usage is TRBJ2-1, with D maybe TRBD1 (6 bases). Trimming shortened V by 3 bases and J by 10 bases, and 19 bases separated the two germline ends. This CDR3 has 15 residues. The V gene's germline CDR1 is MGHRA and CDR2 YSYEKL. The DNA of the CDR3 is TGCGCCAGCAGCCAGCATATACAGGGCGGTGAGGAGCAGTTCTTC. Protein: CASSQHIQGGEEQFF.

The rearrangement uses TRBV6-1 and TRBJ1-4; a weak D match, TRBD1 (5 bases). Looked up from germline, CDR1 is MNHNS and CDR2 is SASEGT. Deletions cut 1 base from V and 6 bases from J, with 12 bases between. The CDR3 is 15 residues long. The CDR3 DNA reads TGTGCCAGCAGTGAAGTAAGGGGCGTGTATGAAAAACTGTTTTTT. This sequence encodes CASSEVRGVYEKLFF.

The chain is built from TRBV18 and TRBJ2-2; D is perhaps TRBD1 (5 bases). The CDR3 sequence is 14 residues long. The V gene lost 5 bases and the J gene lost 1 base, with 8 bases spanning the gap. From germline, CDR1 is KGHSH and CDR2 LQKENI. The CDR3 here is CASSETENTGELFF. CDR3 in DNA: TGTGCCAGCTCAGAGACAGAGAACACCGGGGAGCTGTTTTTT.